The clone carrying this TCR beta chain was detected ten times or more. Its antigen remains unknown. The CDR3 spans 11 residues. The germline V and J ends were trimmed by 6 bases and 10 bases, with 12 bases remaining between them. Germline V gives CDR1 MNHNS, CDR2 SASEGT. Uncontrolled infection, other autoimmune disease, pregnancy or lactation barred patients from enrollment. TCR beta CDR3 regions were amplified from RNA transcripts. The HTBI primer set was used in a first-round RT-PCR of the TCR CDR3. TCRdb ran MiXCR on the multiplex PCR reads and lists one entry per CDR3 protein. The sample records hundreds of thousands of distinct CDR3 sequences, around 15% being singletons. This sample is part of a study of T cells in Graves' hyperthyroidism and ophthalmopathy. Overall study results and limits: Blood also contained most expanded thyroid clonotypes above 0.001.

The V call is TRBV6-1, the J call TRBJ2-5; no reliable D call. The sequenced sample was blood. This TCR was recovered from a woman aged 55-69 years with Graves' ophthalmopathy. The DNA for the CDR3 is TGTGCCAGCAGCTCCCCCCCCGGCCAGTACTTC. It codes for CASSSPPGQYF.